This T cell receptor beta chain was captured in a study of T cell responses to AZD1222 COVID-19 vaccine. The CDR3 spans 15 residues. CDR1 is LGHNA and CDR2 is YNFKEQ in the germline V gene. V lost 0 bases and J lost 6, with 9 bases in between. Repertoires were generated with immunoSEQ multiplex PCR, while TCRdb's copy carries only in-frame clones and drops some. The repertoire holds more than 95,000 clones, with roughly 89% as singletons. This specimen consisted of peripheral blood, obtained on day 0 of AZD1222 vaccination. The source of this sequence is an adult in good health. The chain employs TRBV4-2 and TRBJ1-6, with D perhaps matching TRBD1 (5 bases). As DNA, the CDR3 is TGTGCCAGCAGCCAAGATCGACAGTTTAATTCACCCCTCCACTTT. Its translation is CASSQDRQFNSPLHF.